The clone carrying this T cell receptor (beta chain) is categorized as medium-sized. Antigen specificity is unknown. A read error may produce the germline difference seen at one junction end. Primers covering all TCR V genes were used in emulsion RT-PCR on CD8+ T cells. This sample was included in a study of T cell repertoires in breast cancer. Study details: Healthy donors' blood served as controls for breast cancer tumor, lymph node and blood samples. Nine healthy donors served as controls. The roughly 19 tumors were mostly ER+/PR+.

Germline-derived CDR1 and CDR2 are DFQATT and SNEGSKA (reference sequence). The CDR3 is 14 amino acids. General study results and limits: TRBV7 predominated among shared TCRs, possibly a bias from eight TRBV7 primers.

A second nested PCR with blocking oligonucleotides suppressed unpaired genes. TCRdb recomputed calls from the emulsion pairing reads with MiXCR, one row per CDR3 protein. The table records a few hundred distinct CDR3 sequences, roughly 28% of them present only once. The chain carries TRBV20-1 and TRBJ1-1; TRBD1 might be the D (5 bases). Sequencing was carried out using CD8+ T cells. This receptor was identified in a pool of human donors with breast cancer or a healthy control (not recorded which). The CDR3 sequence is CRATQGVGDTEAFF. The CDR3, as DNA: TGCAGGGCTACCCAAGGGGTGGGGGACACTGAAGCTTTCTTT.